This TCR beta chain was profiled in a study of long-term antiretroviral therapy in people with HIV. Study in general: The immediate-ART recommendation dates to 2015, and the earliest samples predate it by about a decade. Overall study findings and caveats: Clones that had undergone expansion before ART dominated the repertoire at all time points.

Run at survey level, the immunoSEQ assay was version v3.0. The method was immunoSEQ multiplex PCR; TCRdb's version includes in-frame clones alone and lacks a portion of them. Of 10,000 to 13,000 clones listed, about four fifths are singletons. A word on this clone: Its antigen is not identified.

Germline values: CDR1 GTSNPN, CDR2 SVGIG (reference sequence). This CDR3 comprises 13 residues. V dropped 4 bases and J dropped 5 bases, with 13 bases sitting between them. This chain links TRBV30 with TRBJ2-3, with TRBD1 as a possible D gene (7 bases). Specimen: unsorted PBMCs, collected 1.2 years after starting antiretroviral therapy. The clonotype was recovered from a middle-aged man with HIV. The CDR3 is CAWTRGAQDTQYF. The DNA for the CDR3 is TGTGCCTGGACCAGGGGGGCCCAAGATACGCAGTATTTT.